This T cell receptor beta chain stems from a study of T cells in localized non-small cell lung cancer. Germline loops: CDR1 SEHNR, CDR2 FQNEAQ (reference sequence). The CDR3 is made up of 15 amino acids. V lost 5 bases to trimming and J lost 0 bases; unmatched junction nucleotides: 4. Profiling relied on immunoSEQ multiplex PCR, and the TCRdb table lists in-frame clones only, not all of them. The sample yields around 41,000 clones, roughly nine tenths seen once. The study, taken as a whole, reports: Adjacent uninvolved lung had the highest clonality, suggesting focused antigen responses. Longer overall survival associated with higher blood T cell density; shorter survival with higher adjacent-lung clonality. Adjacent lung had a median roughly 50 of the 100 largest tumor clones. Heterogeneity is still possible, as just one tumor region was sequenced.

As regards this clone: The antigen remains undetermined.

This material consisted of PBMCs, taken before any cancer treatment. The chain uses TRBV7-9 and TRBJ2-1; TRBD1 aligns across 7 bases. This TCR came from a woman aged 40-69 years with stage II lung adenocarcinoma. CDR3 sequence: CASSPPGGSYNEQFF. CDR3 sequence (DNA): TGTGCCAGCAGCCCACCAGGGGGCTCCTACAATGAGCAGTTCTTC. The full variable domain, in which reference TRBV7-9 and TRBJ2-1 provide the parts outside the CDR3, is DTGVSQNPRHKITKRGQNVTFRCDPISEHNRLYWYRQTLGQGPEFLTYFQNEAQLEKSRLLSDRFSAERPKGSFSTLEIQRTEQGDSAMYLCASSPPGGSYNEQFFGPGTRLTVL.